The source of this TCR delta chain is a study of γδ T cells in repeated Plasmodium falciparum infection. Study-wide findings and caveats: Compared with Australian children, Malian Vdelta2-negative repertoires seemed more clonal, less diverse, less shared.

The germline gives CDR1 TSWWSYY, CDR2 QGS. The J segment lost 0 bases and the V segment lost 2 bases, leaving 28 bases of the junction unmatched. This CDR3 region has 25 residues. TCRdb processed the multiplex PCR reads again with the CATT caller. Found here are 45,000 to 60,000 delta-chain clones, roughly 1.9% of them singletons; the top ten hold around 22%. Flow sorting of PBMC yielded separate Vgamma9/Vdelta2+ and Vdelta2-negative gammadelta T cell populations for bulk repertoire analysis. Remarks on this clone: Its target is unknown. TCRdb lists the protein of a much larger clone for this DNA, which differs at residue 13, so this is likely a read error; the protein given here is translated from the DNA itself.

The sample consisted of gamma-delta T cells from blood. The sequence derives from a pool of human donors (malaria-infected and uninfected, not separated). V gene TRDV1 combines with J gene TRDJ1; 12 bases align to TRDD3. CDR3 DNA sequence: TGTGCTCTTGGGGAAGGTTCGTACTTCCTATCGACATGCTGGGGGATACGCTGGTACACCGATAAACTCATCTTT. It translates to CALGEGSYFLSTCWGIRWYTDKLIF.